The rows below give T cell receptor beta chains drawn from one sample of a study of T cell responses to AZD1222 COVID-19 vaccine. Some clones are missing from TCRdb's copy, which holds only in-frame ones; the method was immunoSEQ multiplex PCR. The sample includes more than 110,000 clones, 92% seen only once; the top ten take 3% to 3.5%. The specimen was peripheral blood, collected on day 0 of AZD1222 vaccination. These receptors were collected from an adult in good health. CDR3s include the opening cysteine and the closing phenylalanine or tryptophan. The D gene is left open where the match is weak. The size entry is marked missing in some rows and otherwise reads once, few, many or a size class.

j_call clone_size v_call d_call cdr3_aa cdr3_nt
TRBJ1-2 NA TRBV5-4 NA CASSLGGSTGANGYTF TGTGCCAGCAGCTTGGGAGGGTCCACAGGTGCGAATGGCTACACCTTC
TRBJ1-5 NA TRBV6-1 TRBD1 CASSEAGTGTGVPQHF TGTGCCAGCAGTGAAGCTGGAACCGGGACAGGGGTGCCCCAGCATTTT
TRBJ1-1 NA TRBV30 NA CAWSSITEAFF TGTGCCTGGAGTTCAATAACTGAAGCTTTCTTT
TRBJ2-1 NA TRBV3-1/TRBV3-2 TRBD2 CASSQDSGTRIWSEQFF TGTGCCAGCAGCCAAGATAGCGGGACGAGGATATGGAGTGAGCAGTTCTTC
TRBJ1-6 NA TRBV12-3/TRBV12-4 NA CASSLDSPPLHF TGTGCCAGCAGCCTGGACTCCCCCCCCCTCCACTTT
TRBJ1-1 NA TRBV5-1 NA CASSLEQMNTEAFF TGCGCCAGCAGCTTGGAACAGATGAACACTGAAGCTTTCTTT
TRBJ1-5 once TRBV7-8 NA CASSLALGANQPQHF TGTGCCAGCAGCTTGGCGTTGGGCGCTAATCAGCCCCAGCATTTT
TRBJ2-6 NA TRBV4-1 NA CASSQAGGANVLTF TGCGCCAGCAGCCAAGCAGGTGGGGCCAACGTCCTGACTTTC
TRBJ2-1 NA TRBV19 TRBD1 CASSTDRGPFF TGTGCCAGTAGTACGGACAGGGGGCCGTTCTTC
TRBJ1-5 once TRBV12-3/TRBV12-4 NA CASKGDGNQPQHF TGTGCCAGCAAGGGGGATGGCAATCAGCCCCAGCATTTT
TRBJ1-1 once TRBV3-1/TRBV3-2 NA CASSGGAGQNTEAFF TGTGCCAGCAGCGGGGGGGCTGGACAAAACACTGAAGCTTTCTTT
TRBJ2-7 NA TRBV29-1 NA CSVGGGTDYEQYF TGCAGCGTTGGGGGTGGCACCGACTACGAGCAGTACTTC
TRBJ1-6 few TRBV5-1 NA CASSLGGVDNSPLHF TGCGCCAGCAGCTTGGGTGGGGTGGATAATTCACCCCTCCACTTT
TRBJ1-5 NA TRBV5-5 TRBD1 CASSLGTGGPGQPQHF TGTGCCAGCAGCTTGGGGACAGGGGGTCCCGGTCAGCCCCAGCATTTT
TRBJ2-5 NA TRBV4-1 TRBD1 CASSQPSTGAQETQYF TGCGCCAGCAGCCAGCCGTCGACAGGGGCTCAAGAGACCCAGTACTTC